The 21 T cell receptor beta chains below come from one sample, sequenced in a study of sequential checkpoint blockade in melanoma. Indicated treatment: randomized to nivolumab then ipilimumab (arm A) or the reverse (arm B). Sequenced by immunoSEQ multiplex PCR; TCRdb stores in-frame clones only, minus some. The sample has 30,000 or so clones; 86% are singletons. The sequences come from CD8+ T cells sorted from blood (inferred from file names), collected from a patient given nivolumab and ipilimumab in sequence. Every receptor here comes from a human donor with melanoma.

The genes are TRBV5-5 and TRBJ2-7; 10 positions agree with TRBD2. Germline loops: CDR1 SGHKS, CDR2 YYEKEE (reference sequence). V shed 3 bases and J 3 bases; nucleotides not matched to a gene: 3. This CDR3 has 14 amino acids. The CDR3 sequence: CASSYASGSYEQYF. The CDR3 bases are TGTGCCAGCAGCTATGCTAGCGGGAGCTACGAGCAGTACTTC.

This clone is medium-sized (0.01 to 0.1%). The CDR3 loop is CASSLGLAGYEQYF. The DNA for the CDR3 is TGTGCCAGCAGCTTGGGGCTAGCGGGCTACGAGCAGTACTTC. The V and J genes are TRBV13 and TRBJ2-7, with 8 bases lining up with TRBD2. Per germline, CDR1 PRHDT and CDR2 FYEKMQ (reference sequence). This CDR3 region has 14 residues. Trimming took 3 bases from V and 3 from J; bases not matched to a gene: 4.

This clone appeared once. The chain recombines TRBV10-3 with TRBJ2-7, with 8 bases fitting TRBD2. Germline V gene sequence: CDR1 ENHRY, CDR2 SYGVKD. V gave up 6 bases and J gave up 2 bases; unmatched junction bases: 3. This CDR3 contains 13 residues. As DNA, the CDR3 is TGTGCCATCAGGAGTAGCGGGACCTACGAGCAGTACTTC. Amino acids: CAIRSSGTYEQYF.

The chain couples TRBV4-3 to TRBJ2-7, with TRBD2 identical over 8 bases. J gave up 5 bases and V 1 base, and 10 bases lay outside the gene matches. The CDR3 length is 16 residues. Germline values: CDR1 LGHNA, CDR2 YSLEER. The DNA of the CDR3 is TGCGCCAGCAGCCAAGGGTGGGCGGCGGGAGGTCACGAGCAGTACTTC. Translating it yields CASSQGWAAGGHEQYF.

The chain joins TRBV2 to TRBJ2-7, with 9 bases identical to TRBD1. Germline CDR1 reads SNHLY; CDR2 reads FYNNEI. This CDR3 spans 16 amino acids. The J segment lost 4 bases and the V segment lost 2 bases, leaving 9 bases of the junction unmatched. The CDR3, as DNA: TGTGCCAGCAGTGAACTTACCGGGACAGGGTTGTACGAGCAGTACTTC. Amino acids: CASSELTGTGLYEQYF.

This sequence joins TRBV21-1 and TRBJ2-1; the listed D gene, TRBD2, was not tested against the DNA. TRBV21-1 is deemed a pseudogene. CDR3 size: 20 residues. CDR3 sequence reads: CASSKSGKIRLAGVYNEQFF. In nucleotides, the CDR3 is TGTGCCAGCAGCAAAAGTGGTAAGATTAGACTAGCGGGCGTTTACAATGAGCAGTTCTTC.

This clone showed up just once. The J gene is TRBJ2-7, the V gene TRBV28; D may be TRBD1 (6 bases). Trimming shortened V by 6 bases and J by 2 bases, and 14 bases separated the two germline ends. The CDR3 covers 14 residues. Germline V gives CDR1 MDHEN, CDR2 SYDVKM. CDR3 in DNA: TGTGCCAGCAGCCCCTACAGGGTTACCTACGAGCAGTACTTC. It specifies CASSPYRVTYEQYF.

This clone was recorded once. The V call is TRBV27, the J call TRBJ1-6, with 7 bases aligning to TRBD1. CDR1 and CDR2 (germline): MNHEY, SMNVEV (reference sequence). This CDR3 has 15 amino acids. V shed 5 bases and J 9 bases; nucleotides not matched to a gene: 10. The CDR3 region is CASSPRQGPGSPLHF. In DNA, the CDR3 is TGTGCCAGCAGTCCCCGACAGGGCCCCGGTTCACCCCTCCACTTT.

The J gene is TRBJ2-1, the V gene TRBV19, with 7 bases that match TRBD1. Germline CDR1 LNHDA, CDR2 SQIVND (reference sequence). CDR3 length: 13 amino acids. V dropped 5 bases and J dropped 7; count of bases not matched to a gene: 5. CDR3 DNA sequence: TGTGCCAGTAGTGTAAACAGGGGAAATGAGCAGTTCTTC. Translating it yields CASSVNRGNEQFF.

The chain combines TRBV2 with TRBJ2-7; 11 bases map to TRBD1. CDR1 SNHLY and CDR2 FYNNEI come from the germline V gene. With V trimmed by 6 bases and J by 2 bases, 3 bases remained unmatched. The CDR3 contains 14 residues. The CDR3 loop reads CASSPGQGAYEQYF. The CDR3 DNA sequence: TGTGCCAGCAGCCCGGGACAGGGGGCCTACGAGCAGTACTTC.

This clone was counted a single time. This rearrangement joins TRBV7-9 to TRBJ2-3, with 9 bases matching TRBD2. J lost 4 bases, V lost 3 bases, and 5 bases had no gene match. The CDR3 length is 15 residues. In germline, CDR1 is SEHNR, CDR2 FQNEAQ (reference sequence). The DNA of the CDR3 is TGTGCCAGCAGCTTGTCCAGCGGGGGGCCAGATACGCAGTATTTT. Its translation is CASSLSSGGPDTQYF.

This chain links TRBV27 with TRBJ2-3; 7 bases line up with TRBD1. The CDR3 extends over 14 amino acids. CDR1 and CDR2 from the germline V gene are MNHEY and SMNVEV (reference sequence). The V segment lost 5 bases and the J segment 1 base; nucleotides outside the gene matches: 3. CDR3 sequence: CASSHTGGTDTQYF. In nucleotides, the CDR3 is TGTGCCAGCAGTCATACAGGGGGCACAGATACGCAGTATTTT.

The V and J genes are TRBV4-1 and TRBJ1-5; 9 positions agree with TRBD1. Germline V lookup: CDR1 MGHRA, CDR2 YSYEKL. The J segment lost 4 bases and the V segment lost 3 bases, leaving 7 bases of the junction unmatched. The CDR3 runs 16 residues. The CDR3 is CASSQTQGADNQPQHF. CDR3 DNA sequence: TGCGCCAGCAGCCAGACACAGGGGGCTGATAATCAGCCCCAGCATTTT.

V is TRBV13 and J is TRBJ2-1, with D unresolved. V lost 8 bases and J lost 1, with 12 bases in between. The CDR3 loop spans 14 amino acids. In germline, CDR1 is PRHDT, CDR2 FYEKMQ (reference sequence). The CDR3 is CASLLDNSYNEQFF. The CDR3 coding sequence is TGTGCCAGCCTCCTAGATAATTCCTACAATGAGCAGTTCTTC.

This clone has only a few counts. V is TRBV7-8 and J is TRBJ1-1, with 9 bases matching TRBD1. After removal of 5 bases from V and 11 bases from J, the junction contained 15 bases not matched to a gene. CDR1 and CDR2 (germline): SGHVS, FQNEAQ. The CDR3 is 15 residues long. CDR3 coding DNA: TGTGCCAGCAGCAGGCCCGGGACAGGGATGACTTTGGCTTTCTTT. This sequence encodes CASSRPGTGMTLAFF. Combining the CDR3 with reference TRBV7-8 and TRBJ1-1 gives the whole variable domain GAGVSQSPRYKVAKRGQDVALRCDPISGHVSLFWYQQALGQGPEFLTYFQNEAQLDKSGLPSDRFFAERPEGSVSTLKIQRTQQEDSAVYLCASSRPGTGMTLAFFGQGTRLTVV.

This clone was counted a few times. The J gene is TRBJ1-2, the V gene TRBV9; TRBD1 might be the D (6 bases). V was clipped by 5 bases and J by 0 bases, with 11 bases between them. The CDR3 runs 14 residues. The V gene's germline CDR1 is SGDLS and CDR2 YYNGEE. In DNA form, the CDR3 reads TGTGCCAGCAGTTATCAGGGGACTAACTATGGCTACACCTTC. This gives the protein CASSYQGTNYGYTF.

The rearrangement links TRBV5-1 to TRBJ2-5; D uncertain. The end of the DNA is better explained by TRBJ2-7, so the J call may be wrong. This CDR3 region has 15 residues. Germline CDR1 SGHRS, CDR2 YFSETQ. The CDR3 protein is CASSLAVKPTYEQYF. CDR3 sequence (DNA): TGCGCCAGCAGCTTGGCCGTCAAACCCACCTACGAGCAGTACTTC.

V is TRBV6-5 and J is TRBJ2-1; perhaps TRBD1 as D (6 bases). This CDR3 contains 12 residues. Trimming shortened V by 5 bases and J by 10 bases, and 12 bases separated the two germline ends. Per the germline V gene, CDR1 is MNHEY and CDR2 is SVGAGI. The CDR3 DNA sequence: TGTGCCAGCAGTAAAGCCGACAGGGAGCAGTTCTTC. The encoded protein is CASSKADREQFF.

This CDR3 is CASSFSLLNYGYTF. The CDR3 region has the DNA TGTGCCAGCAGTTTCAGTCTGCTCAACTATGGCTACACCTTC. V is TRBV6-6 and J is TRBJ1-2; D ambiguous. The germline gives CDR1 MNHNY, CDR2 SVGAGI (reference sequence). This CDR3 is 14 amino acids long. Trimming stripped 4 bases from V and 2 bases from J, with 11 bases between.

A single count supports this clone. The chain recombines TRBV27 with TRBJ2-5, with D perhaps matching TRBD2 (6 bases). Germline V lookup: CDR1 MNHEY, CDR2 SMNVEV (reference sequence). The CDR3 extends over 13 amino acids. The V gene lost 1 base and the J gene lost 3 bases, with 6 bases spanning the gap. In DNA form, the CDR3 reads TGTGCCAGCAGTTTATGGGGGGAAGAGACCCAGTACTTC. This gives the protein CASSLWGEETQYF.

This chain uses TRBV4-3 with TRBJ2-2, with D perhaps TRBD2 (5 bases). CDR3 length: 14 residues. Germline V gene data show CDR1 as LGHNA and CDR2 as YSLEER. V was shortened by 0 bases and J by 3 bases, with 5 bases between the two germline ends. Here the CDR3 DNA reads TGCGCCAGCAGCCAAGAACTAGACACCGGGGAGCTGTTTTTT. Translating gives CASSQELDTGELFF.